This is a list of T cell receptor beta chains from one sample in a study of blood T cell repertoires in COVID-19. Only in-frame clones appear in the TCRdb table, and some are missing; sequencing was by immunoSEQ multiplex PCR. Altogether about 170,000 clones are present, over 80% being singletons, with the ten largest covering approximately 9.1%. The material sequenced was peripheral blood. These receptors originate from a woman aged 70-85 years with acute or convalescent COVID-19. Both conserved end residues are part of each CDR3.

CDR3 protein,V gene,CDR3 length,J gene
CASSGAGGALNTEAFF,TRBV6-2/TRBV6-3,16,TRBJ1-1
CASSETSYNQPQHF,TRBV2,14,TRBJ1-5
CASSPRGGAPLHF,TRBV27,13,TRBJ1-6
CASSIQGIGGYTF,TRBV19,13,TRBJ1-2
CASSSLQGYNEQFF,TRBV7-9,14,TRBJ2-1
CASRPSRDTTYEQYF,TRBV27,15,TRBJ2-7
CSVYRGHEQFF,TRBV29-1,11,TRBJ2-1
CASSRDMDSGNTIYF,TRBV5-1,15,TRBJ1-3
CASSLGQGAREQYF,TRBV5-4,14,TRBJ2-7
CASSRLRRGEKLFF,TRBV2,14,TRBJ1-4
CASSSGQGNSPLHF,TRBV7-2,14,TRBJ1-6
CATKEQPGNQPQHF,TRBV2,14,TRBJ1-5
CASSFSGGVYEQYF,TRBV5-4,14,TRBJ2-7